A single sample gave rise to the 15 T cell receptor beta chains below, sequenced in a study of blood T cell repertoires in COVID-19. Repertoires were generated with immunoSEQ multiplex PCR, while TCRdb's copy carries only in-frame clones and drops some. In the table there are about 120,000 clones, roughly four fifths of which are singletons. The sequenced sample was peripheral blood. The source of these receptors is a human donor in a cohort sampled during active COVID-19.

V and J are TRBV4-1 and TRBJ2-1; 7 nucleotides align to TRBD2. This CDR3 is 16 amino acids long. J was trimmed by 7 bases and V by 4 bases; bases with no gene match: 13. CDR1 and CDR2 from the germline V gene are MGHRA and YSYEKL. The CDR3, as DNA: TGCGCCAGCAGCCGGGGGGAGGGGATACGCGGGAATGAGCAGTTCTTC. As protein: CASSRGEGIRGNEQFF.

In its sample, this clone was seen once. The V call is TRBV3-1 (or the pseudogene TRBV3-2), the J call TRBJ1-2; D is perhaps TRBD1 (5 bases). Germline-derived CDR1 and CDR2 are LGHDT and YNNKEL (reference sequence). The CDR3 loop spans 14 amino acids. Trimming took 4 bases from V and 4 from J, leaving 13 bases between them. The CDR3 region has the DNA TGTGCCAGCAGCCCCTGGGTGGGGGGCTATGGCTACACCTTC. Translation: CASSPWVGGYGYTF.

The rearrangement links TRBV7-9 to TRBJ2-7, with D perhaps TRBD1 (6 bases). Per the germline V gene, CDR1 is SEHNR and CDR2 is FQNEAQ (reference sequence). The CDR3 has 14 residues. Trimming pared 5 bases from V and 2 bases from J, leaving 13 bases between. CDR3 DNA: TGTGCCAGCAGCCCGATTACAGGGACCTACGAGCAGTACTTC. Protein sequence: CASSPITGTYEQYF.

The CDR3 nucleotides read TGTGCCAGCAGCTTAGTACCCGGGCCCGGGGCTGAAGCTTTCTTT. Its translation: CASSLVPGPGAEAFF. The chain combines TRBV7-2 with TRBJ1-1; D is unresolved. V was trimmed by 1 base and J by 6 bases, leaving 15 bases between them. Per germline, CDR1 SGHTA and CDR2 FQGNSA. CDR3 length equals 15 residues.

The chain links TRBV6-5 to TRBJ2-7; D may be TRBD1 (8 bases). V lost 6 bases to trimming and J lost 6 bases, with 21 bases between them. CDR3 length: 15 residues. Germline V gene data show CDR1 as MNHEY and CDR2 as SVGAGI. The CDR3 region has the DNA TGTGCCAGCAGGGGGGGGGACAGGCCCTTCCCCGAGCAGTACTTC. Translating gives CASRGGDRPFPEQYF.

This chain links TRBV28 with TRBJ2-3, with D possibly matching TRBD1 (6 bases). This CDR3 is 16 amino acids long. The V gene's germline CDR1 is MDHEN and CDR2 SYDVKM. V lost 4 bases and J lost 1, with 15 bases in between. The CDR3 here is CASSSNRAEGTDTQYF. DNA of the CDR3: TGTGCCAGCAGTTCGAACAGGGCTGAAGGCACAGATACGCAGTATTTT.

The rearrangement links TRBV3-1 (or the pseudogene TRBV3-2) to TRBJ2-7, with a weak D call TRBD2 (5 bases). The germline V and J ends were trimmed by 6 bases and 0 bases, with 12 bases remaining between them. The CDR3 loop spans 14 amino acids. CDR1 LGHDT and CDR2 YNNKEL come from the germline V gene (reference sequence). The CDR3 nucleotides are TGTGCCAGCAGACACAATAGCGACTCCTACGAGCAGTACTTC. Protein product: CASRHNSDSYEQYF.

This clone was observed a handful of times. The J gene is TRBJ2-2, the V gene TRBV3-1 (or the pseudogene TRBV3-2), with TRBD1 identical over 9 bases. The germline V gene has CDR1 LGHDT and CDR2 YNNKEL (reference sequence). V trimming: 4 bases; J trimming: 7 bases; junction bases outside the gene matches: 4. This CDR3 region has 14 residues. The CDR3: CASSPQGANGELFF. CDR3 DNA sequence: TGTGCCAGCAGCCCACAGGGGGCAAACGGGGAGCTGTTTTTT.

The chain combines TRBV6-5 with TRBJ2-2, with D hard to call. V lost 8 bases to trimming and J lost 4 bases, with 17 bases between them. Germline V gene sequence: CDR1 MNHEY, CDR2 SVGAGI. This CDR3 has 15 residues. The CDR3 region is CASQLEGSGTGELFF. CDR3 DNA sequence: TGTGCCAGCCAGTTGGAAGGTTCGGGCACCGGGGAGCTGTTTTTT.

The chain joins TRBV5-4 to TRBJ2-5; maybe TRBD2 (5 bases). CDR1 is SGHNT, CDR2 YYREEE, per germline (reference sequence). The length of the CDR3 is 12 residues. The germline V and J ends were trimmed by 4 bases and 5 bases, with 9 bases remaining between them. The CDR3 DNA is TGTGCCAGCAGCCGCGAGCGGGAGACCCAGTACTTC. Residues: CASSRERETQYF. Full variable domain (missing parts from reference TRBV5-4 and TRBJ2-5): ETGVTQSPTHLIKTRGQQVTLRCSSQSGHNTVSWYQQALGQGPQFIFQYYREEENGRGNFPPRFSGLQFPNYSSELNVNALELDDSALYLCASSRERETQYFGPGTRLLVL.

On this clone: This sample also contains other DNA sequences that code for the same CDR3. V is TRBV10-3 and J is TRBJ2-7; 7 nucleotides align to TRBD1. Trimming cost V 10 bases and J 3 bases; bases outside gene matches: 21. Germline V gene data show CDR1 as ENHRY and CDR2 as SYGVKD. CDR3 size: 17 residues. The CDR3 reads CATRGLFTGENNYEQYF. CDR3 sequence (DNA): TGTGCCACCCGAGGCTTGTTTACAGGGGAAAATAACTACGAGCAGTACTTC.

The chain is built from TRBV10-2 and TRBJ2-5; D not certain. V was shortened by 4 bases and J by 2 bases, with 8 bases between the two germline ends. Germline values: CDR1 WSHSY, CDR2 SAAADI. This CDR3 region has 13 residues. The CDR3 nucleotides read TGCGCCAGCAGTGTTGAGTGGCAAGAGACCCAGTACTTC. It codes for CASSVEWQETQYF.

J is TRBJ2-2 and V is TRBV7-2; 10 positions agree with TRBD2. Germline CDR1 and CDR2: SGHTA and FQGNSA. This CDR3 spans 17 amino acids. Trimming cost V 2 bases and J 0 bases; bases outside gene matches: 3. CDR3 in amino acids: CASSLRTSGANTGELFF. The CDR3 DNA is TGTGCCAGCAGCTTAAGAACTAGCGGGGCGAACACCGGGGAGCTGTTTTTT. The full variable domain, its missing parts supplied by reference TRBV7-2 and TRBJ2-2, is GAGVSQSPSNKVTEKGKDVELRCDPISGHTALYWYRQSLGQGLEFLIYFQGNSAPDKSGLPSDRFSAERTGGSVSTLTIQRTQQEDSAVYLCASSLRTSGANTGELFFGEGSRLTVL.

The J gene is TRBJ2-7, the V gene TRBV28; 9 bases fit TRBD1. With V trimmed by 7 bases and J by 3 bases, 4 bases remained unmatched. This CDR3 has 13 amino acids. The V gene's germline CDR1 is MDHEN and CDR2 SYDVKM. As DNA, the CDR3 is TGTGCCAGCAATCCGGGACAGGGCTACGAGCAGTACTTC. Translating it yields CASNPGQGYEQYF.

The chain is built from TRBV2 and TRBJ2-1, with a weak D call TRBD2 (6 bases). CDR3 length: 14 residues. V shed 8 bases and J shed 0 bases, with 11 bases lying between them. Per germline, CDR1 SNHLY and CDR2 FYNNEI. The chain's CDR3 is CASRTSTSYNEQFF. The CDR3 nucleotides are TGTGCCAGCCGAACTAGCACCTCCTACAATGAGCAGTTCTTC.